This TCR beta chain came from a study of memory CD4+ T cells and cytomegalovirus serostatus (dated by TCRdb to 2018 to 2020). Study-wide context: The 35 or so healthy Belgian adults in the cohort included 9 who were CMV seropositive and around 25 who were CMV seronegative. CD4+ memory TCRbeta repertoires of a Belgian cohort with known cytomegalovirus serostatus were sequenced in order to replicate a published TCR-based CMV serostatus classifier. Results and caveats for the whole study, not just this receptor: For CMV serostatus prediction, a median bootstrapped AUC of about 0.96 was reached with the original framework, and a median bootstrapped AUC of roughly 0.92 was reached with a US-trained random forest. The results were read as suggesting that the CMV-associated TCR signature is, for the most part, present in the CD4+ memory repertoire. A median bootstrapped AUC of roughly 0.95 with a 95% CI of 0.76-1.00 was achieved on the Belgian cohort by the original-framework classifier. Only CD4+CD45RO+ memory cells were sequenced, unlike the original study, which covered naive and memory CD4+ and CD8+ populations. Among the 150 to 200 previously reported CMV-associated TCRbeta sequences, some 69 showed up in the CD4+ memory repertoires, with each one found in between one and five individuals.

The Quick-DNA Microprep Kit was used to extract genomic DNA from the sorted cells. TCRbeta DNA was amplified with the immunoSEQ hsTCRbeta kit following the manufacturer's protocol. An Illumina MiSeq instrument was used to sequence the TCRbeta libraries. The authors' pipeline ran thus. Following removal of out-of-frame sequences, some 2 million distinct TCRbeta sequences were retained, with an average of about 70,000 per individual. Each individual was scored using the number of 150 to 200 previously reported CMV-associated TCRbeta sequences that the individual carried and the total number of productive distinct TCRbeta sequences. A beta-binomial model was reimplemented in Python, and scikit-learn random forests with default parameters were trained on US cohort data. Classifier performance on the Belgian cohort was summarized as median AUC with percentile confidence intervals calculated over 10,000 bootstrap iterations. Held by TCRdb, this immuneACCESS table contains in-frame sequences only and omits some clones. Under half of the omission traces to an unresolved V gene where checked; the cause of the rest is unknown. The V and J calls and clone size are taken from that table; D and trimming were inferred from the DNA. The table for this sample lists around 30,000 clones; around four fifths of them were counted only once. The ten top clones hold over 0.55% of the sample.

The junction shows trimming of 2 bases on V and 4 bases on J, plus 7 bases between the germline ends. CDR1 SGHNT and CDR2 YYREEE were looked up in the germline V gene (reference sequence). The CDR3, cysteine through phenylalanine, is 12 amino acids long. The CDR3 DNA has 36 bases and is translated from base 1. Single viable CD3+CD4+CD8-CD45RO+ cells were sorted as memory CD4+ T cells on a FACSAria II. CMV serostatus was determined with a Roche Elecsys assay detecting serum IgG against CMV pp150, pp28, p38 and p52. After thawing, total CD4+ T cells were enriched by positive selection with CD4 magnetic microbeads. The samples came from a different study that was designed specifically to examine the CD4+ T cell memory repertoire. Peripheral blood mononuclear cells were isolated and cryopreserved according to standard operating procedures, and serum was kept at -80 degrees C. Staining used CD3-PerCP (BW264/56), CD4-APC (RPA-T4), CD45RO-PE (UCHT1) and CD8-Pacific Orange (3B5) antibodies, with Sytox blue excluding non-viable cells.

About this clone: It has no known antigen specificity. There are no base qualities to consult, and no much larger clone falls within one base.

Specimen: memory CD4+ T cells from blood. Here the chain combines TRBV5-4 and TRBJ2-7; the D gene could be either TRBD1 or TRBD2, each agreeing at 6 bases. The clonotype was recovered from an adult in good health and CMV-seronegative. Some clones in this sample may be carry-over from other donors' samples. The CDR3 is CASSLGGYEQYF. DNA sequence: TGTGCCAGCAGCTTAGGGGGGTACGAGCAGTACTTC. With the rest looked up from the reference TRBV5-4 and TRBJ2-7 genes rather than sequenced, the full variable domain is ETGVTQSPTHLIKTRGQQVTLRCSSQSGHNTVSWYQQALGQGPQFIFQYYREEENGRGNFPPRFSGLQFPNYSSELNVNALELDDSALYLCASSLGGYEQYFGPGTRLTVT.